The 23 T cell receptor beta chains reported below all come from one sample, sequenced in a study of monozygotic twins with inflammatory bowel disease. TCRdb re-called the 5' RACE reads and catalogs CDR3 proteins one per entry, DNA excluded. Its clone listing holds under 350,000 distinct CDR3 sequences. The sequenced sample consisted of blood. These receptors originate from a human donor with ulcerative colitis or Crohn's disease, or a healthy co-twin of an affected twin (not recorded which).

V usage is TRBV12-3 or TRBV12-4 and J usage is TRBJ2-1. The CDR3 totals 11 residues. The CDR3 sequence is CASSPMNEQFF.

The rearrangement uses TRBV4-3 and TRBJ1-2; TCRdb lists TRBD1, though no DNA is available to test this call. The CDR3 runs 15 residues. Germline CDR1 is LGHNA and CDR2 is YSLEER. CDR3 amino acids: CASSQGGLRAYGYTF.

This chain uses TRBV7-9 with TRBJ1-4; TCRdb indicates TRBD1, and absent DNA this call remains unverified. The germline V gene encodes CDR1 SEHNR and CDR2 FQNEAQ (reference sequence). This CDR3 comprises 16 residues. CDR3 loop: CASSSIGGTTNEKLFF.

This chain links TRBV7-2 with TRBJ1-2; checking the TCRdb D call of TRBD1 is not possible without DNA. The germline gives CDR1 SGHTA, CDR2 FQGNSA. The CDR3 covers 13 residues. The CDR3 here is CASSFLKGVGYTF.

CDR3 residues: CASSQDPGQSYEQYF. V is TRBV4-3 and J is TRBJ2-7; the D call of TRBD1 rests on TCRdb alone, since no DNA is present to check it. This CDR3 has 15 amino acids. Looked up from germline, CDR1 is LGHNA and CDR2 is YSLEER.

The CDR3 loop is CASSFSGTGGRNEQYF. The chain joins TRBV12-3 or TRBV12-4 to TRBJ2-7; the D call of TRBD1 rests on TCRdb alone, since no DNA is present to check it. The CDR3 totals 16 residues.

This chain links TRBV5-4 with TRBJ2-6; TCRdb designates TRBD1, a call that cannot be tested without DNA. Germline CDR1 is SGHNT and CDR2 is YYREEE (reference sequence). The CDR3 has 18 residues. The CDR3 spells CASRGGQGKISGANVLTF.

The chain carries TRBV14 and TRBJ2-1. Per the germline V gene, CDR1 is SGHDN and CDR2 is FVKESK. This CDR3 has 14 amino acids. This CDR3 reads CASSQDFSGNEQFF.

The chain employs TRBV19 and TRBJ2-1; TCRdb designates TRBD2, a call that cannot be tested without DNA. Germline CDR1 and CDR2: LNHDA and SQIVND (reference sequence). This CDR3 contains 16 residues. CDR3 in amino acids: CASSISSKGFPNEQFF.

The rearrangement links TRBV6-5 to TRBJ2-7; the TCRdb D gene call, TRBD1, has no DNA to confirm it. CDR3 length: 13 residues. Germline CDR1 and CDR2: MNHEY and SVGAGI. The CDR3 here is CASRDRGPHEQYF.

The chain couples TRBV5-4 to TRBJ2-2; the D gene TCRdb calls, TRBD1, cannot be checked with no DNA. The CDR3 loop spans 12 amino acids. CDR1 SGHNT and CDR2 YYREEE come from the germline V gene (reference sequence). CDR3 in amino acids: CASSRGRGELFF.

The gene calls are TRBV29-1 and TRBJ2-5; there is no DNA to check the TCRdb D call of TRBD1. This CDR3 is built from 15 residues. Germline V lookup: CDR1 SQVTM, CDR2 ANQGSEA. CDR3 loop: CSVEEGRLIRETQYF. The variable domain in full, completed from reference TRBV29-1 and TRBJ2-5, reads SAVISQKPSRDICQRGTSLTIQCQVDSQVTMMFWYRQQPGQSLTLIATANQGSEATYESGFVIDKFPISRPNLTFSTLTVSNMSPEDSSIYLCSVEEGRLIRETQYFGPGTRLLVL.

The V and J genes are TRBV6-2 or TRBV6-3 and TRBJ2-4; the D call from TCRdb, TRBD2, cannot be confirmed without DNA. The CDR3 spans 15 residues. CDR1 and CDR2 (germline): MNHEY, SVGEGT. This CDR3 is CASRTPSGGAHIQYF.

The chain uses TRBV15 and TRBJ2-1; TCRdb proposes TRBD2, but this gene call is untestable without DNA. Germline assignment: CDR1 LNHNV and CDR2 YYDKDF (reference sequence). The CDR3 covers 15 residues. CDR3 amino acids: CATSSPGLRYNEQFF.

V is TRBV10-3 and J is TRBJ2-6; TCRdb designates TRBD1, a call that cannot be tested without DNA. CDR3 size: 17 residues. Germline V lookup: CDR1 ENHRY, CDR2 SYGVKD. The CDR3 loop is CAINPGQGYSGANVLTF.

The chain combines TRBV7-2 with TRBJ1-1; without DNA, the TCRdb call of TRBD1 cannot be checked. There are 13 residues in the CDR3. Per the germline V gene, CDR1 is SGHTA and CDR2 is FQGNSA. The CDR3 here is CASSLQGDTEAFF.

This chain links TRBV15 with TRBJ1-1. This CDR3 has 13 residues. The V gene's germline CDR1 is LNHNV and CDR2 YYDKDF (reference sequence). The chain's CDR3 is CATSVSTNTEAFF.

The genes are TRBV5-1 and TRBJ1-3. The CDR3 spans 17 residues. The germline CDR1 and CDR2 sequences are SGHRS and YFSETQ. The chain's CDR3 is CASSLAPRRYSGNTIYF.

The chain uses TRBV28 and TRBJ2-1; the D call of TRBD1 rests on TCRdb alone, since no DNA is present to check it. The CDR3 has 13 residues. Germline CDR1 is MDHEN and CDR2 is SYDVKM. This chain's CDR3 is CASSPDIYNEQFF. Full variable domain (remainder filled in from reference TRBV28 and TRBJ2-1): DVKVTQSSRYLVKRTGEKVFLECVQDMDHENMFWYRQDPGLGLRLIYFSYDVKMKEKGDIPEGYSVSREKKERFSLILESASTNQTSMYLCASSPDIYNEQFFGPGTRLTVL.

The chain recombines TRBV12-3 or TRBV12-4 with TRBJ1-6; TCRdb designates TRBD1, a call that cannot be tested without DNA. The CDR3 totals 16 residues. This CDR3 reads CASSRNSGQGNSPLHF.

The genes are TRBV12-3 or TRBV12-4 and TRBJ1-6; TCRdb indicates TRBD1, and absent DNA this call remains unverified. This CDR3 region has 13 residues. CDR3 amino acids: CASTPDRHSPLHF.

V is TRBV12-3 or TRBV12-4 and J is TRBJ2-1; as DNA is missing, the TRBD1 call by TCRdb cannot be tested. The CDR3 is 15 amino acids. CDR3 residues: CASSSLGGVYNEQFF.

This rearrangement joins TRBV7-9 to TRBJ2-5; with no DNA, the TCRdb D assignment of TRBD1 cannot be verified. The CDR3 has 14 residues. Germline V gene lookup returns CDR1 SEHNR and CDR2 FQNEAQ (reference sequence). The chain's CDR3 is CASSPVANQETQYF.